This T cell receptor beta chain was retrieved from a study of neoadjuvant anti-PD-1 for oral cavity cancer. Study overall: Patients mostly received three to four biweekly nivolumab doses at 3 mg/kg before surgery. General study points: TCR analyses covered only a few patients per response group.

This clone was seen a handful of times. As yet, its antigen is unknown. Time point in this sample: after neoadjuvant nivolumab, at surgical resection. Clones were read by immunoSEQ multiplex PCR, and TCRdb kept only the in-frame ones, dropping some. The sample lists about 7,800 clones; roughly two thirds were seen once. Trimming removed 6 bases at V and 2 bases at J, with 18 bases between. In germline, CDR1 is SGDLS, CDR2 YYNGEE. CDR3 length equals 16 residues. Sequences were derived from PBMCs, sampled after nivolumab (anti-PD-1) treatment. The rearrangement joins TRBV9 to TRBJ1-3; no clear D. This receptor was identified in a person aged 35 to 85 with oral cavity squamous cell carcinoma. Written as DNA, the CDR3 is TGTGCCAGCACCCCCGACGGCGGGTCTACTGGAAACACCATATATTTT. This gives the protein CASTPDGGSTGNTIYF.